This entry lists 30 T cell receptor beta chains sequenced from one sample in a study of blood T cell repertoires in COVID-19. The repertoire was sequenced with immunoSEQ multiplex PCR; TCRdb's copy has only in-frame clones and lacks some. The sample carries tens of thousands of clones, more than 75% recorded once. Material: peripheral blood. The receptors were sampled from a woman older than 75 with active or convalescent COVID-19.

J is TRBJ2-3 and V is TRBV19; TRBD1 is a possible D gene (5 bases). Trimming removed 8 bases at V and 6 bases at J, with 15 bases between. Germline values: CDR1 LNHDA, CDR2 SQIVND (reference sequence). CDR3 length equals 13 residues. The CDR3 DNA is TGTGCCAGTCGGCAGGGCAGCGTGGATACGCAGTATTTT. This sequence encodes CASRQGSVDTQYF. Full variable domain (remainder filled in from reference TRBV19 and TRBJ2-3): DGGITQSPKYLFRKEGQNVTLSCEQNLNHDAMYWYRQDPGQGLRLIYYSQIVNDFQKGDIAEGYSVSREKKESFPLTVTSAQKNPTAFYLCASRQGSVDTQYFGPGTRLTVL.

This chain's CDR3 is CASSYWGHSEQFF. DNA of the CDR3: TGTGCCAGCAGTTATTGGGGGCACAGTGAGCAGTTCTTC. This chain links TRBV6-2 or TRBV6-3 with TRBJ2-1, with a possible D match to TRBD1 (6 bases). The CDR3 length is 13 residues. The V and J ends lost 3 bases and 9 bases respectively, with 12 bases between them. Germline V gives CDR1 MNHEY, CDR2 SVGEGT.

The chain carries TRBV5-1 and TRBJ1-1, with TRBD1 as a possible D gene (6 bases). The germline V and J ends were trimmed by 4 bases and 0 bases, with 13 bases remaining between them. Looked up from germline, CDR1 is SGHRS and CDR2 is YFSETQ. The CDR3 loop spans 15 amino acids. CDR3 DNA: TGCGCCAGCAGCCGGAACAGGGAGATGAACACTGAAGCTTTCTTT. Its protein is CASSRNREMNTEAFF.

The chain carries TRBV29-1 and TRBJ1-1; a weak D match, TRBD1 (5 bases). Per the germline V gene, CDR1 is SQVTM and CDR2 is ANQGSEA. The CDR3 covers 15 residues. V dropped 4 bases and J dropped 4 bases, with 19 bases sitting between them. In nucleotides, the CDR3 is TGCAGCGTTGCTTCGGGGGTATGGGAACGCACTGAAGCTTTCTTT. Its protein product is CSVASGVWERTEAFF.

The V call is TRBV3-1 (or the pseudogene TRBV3-2), the J call TRBJ2-3; 8 positions agree with TRBD2. The V segment lost 5 bases and the J segment 7 bases; nucleotides outside the gene matches: 17. This CDR3 spans 17 amino acids. Germline assignment: CDR1 LGHDT and CDR2 YNNKEL (reference sequence). CDR3 region: CASSGTIGLAGKHTQYF. In DNA, the CDR3 is TGTGCCAGCAGCGGGACCATTGGGTTAGCGGGGAAGCATACGCAGTATTTT.

This chain's CDR3 is CATSRGLGTREEKLFF. CDR3 in DNA: TGTGCCACCAGCAGAGGCCTCGGGACCCGGGAGGAAAAACTGTTTTTT. The chain employs TRBV15 and TRBJ1-4; possibly TRBD1 for D (5 bases). CDR1 is LNHNV and CDR2 is YYDKDF in the germline V gene (reference sequence). The CDR3 loop spans 16 amino acids. Trimming took 1 base from V and 8 from J, leaving 17 bases between them.

CDR3 amino acids: CSVHQGDGYTF. For the CDR3, the DNA is TGCAGCGTTCACCAGGGCGATGGCTACACCTTC. The chain combines TRBV29-1 with TRBJ1-2; tentative D call: TRBD1 (5 bases). The germline V and J ends were trimmed by 5 bases and 6 bases, with 10 bases remaining between them. There are 11 residues in the CDR3. CDR1 is SQVTM and CDR2 is ANQGSEA in the germline V gene.

The V call is TRBV3-1 (or the pseudogene TRBV3-2), the J call TRBJ2-1; D unresolved. Germline V gene data show CDR1 as LGHDT and CDR2 as YNNKEL (reference sequence). The CDR3 consists of 14 residues. The ends were cut back, 0 bases at V and 7 bases at J, with 10 bases in the middle. The CDR3 DNA follows: TGTGCCAGCAGCCAAGATCACGCGGCTAATGAGCAGTTCTTC. Translation: CASSQDHAANEQFF.

The chain employs TRBV7-2 and TRBJ2-2; TRBD2 aligns across 8 bases. The V segment lost 5 bases and the J segment 0 bases; nucleotides outside the gene matches: 5. CDR1 and CDR2 from the germline V gene are SGHTA and FQGNSA. The CDR3 has 16 residues. For the CDR3, the DNA is TGTGCCAGCAGCCCTCGCGGGGGGTCGAACACCGGGGAGCTGTTTTTT. Protein sequence: CASSPRGGSNTGELFF.

The V call is TRBV5-1, the J call TRBJ2-2; the D is unclear. Germline CDR1 and CDR2: SGHRS and YFSETQ. V shed 3 bases and J shed 1 base, with 4 bases lying between them. The CDR3 consists of 13 residues. CDR3 region: CASSYRNTGELFF. The DNA of the CDR3 is TGCGCCAGCAGCTATCGGAACACCGGGGAGCTGTTTTTT.

The chain links TRBV7-2 to TRBJ1-3; D unresolved. V dropped 1 base and J dropped 0 bases, with 7 bases sitting between them. The germline V gene has CDR1 SGHTA and CDR2 FQGNSA. The CDR3 is made up of 15 amino acids. This chain's CDR3 is CASSLGPVSGNTIYF. CDR3 sequence (DNA): TGTGCCAGCAGCTTAGGGCCCGTCTCTGGAAACACCATATATTTT.

This clone was recorded only once. V and J are TRBV7-2 and TRBJ2-7; weak D call: TRBD1 (6 bases). This CDR3 comprises 14 residues. Per germline, CDR1 SGHTA and CDR2 FQGNSA. V was pared by 2 bases and J by 1 base, with 9 bases between. This CDR3 reads CASSLNRVSYEQYF. CDR3 sequence (DNA): TGTGCCAGCAGCTTAAACAGGGTGTCCTACGAGCAGTACTTC.

V is TRBV30 and J is TRBJ1-2; tentatively, D is TRBD1 (6 bases). In germline, CDR1 is GTSNPN, CDR2 SVGIG (reference sequence). This CDR3 has 15 residues. The V end was cut by 7 bases, the J end by 8 bases, with 26 bases between. The CDR3 spells CAFSVGGRGNQGYTF. For the CDR3, the DNA is TGTGCCTTCAGTGTAGGGGGTAGGGGGAATCAGGGCTACACCTTC.

The rearrangement joins TRBV6-5 to TRBJ2-2; 7 positions match TRBD1. After removal of 2 bases from V and 11 bases from J, the junction contained 8 bases not matched to a gene. CDR3 size: 14 residues. Germline V gene lookup returns CDR1 MNHEY and CDR2 SVGAGI. DNA for the CDR3: TGTGCCAGCAGTTACCCGGGACAGCCGAGAGAGCTGTTTTTT. It yields the protein CASSYPGQPRELFF.

This sequence joins TRBV4-3 and TRBJ2-1; D perhaps matches TRBD1 (6 bases). From germline, CDR1 is LGHNA and CDR2 YSLEER. The CDR3 sequence is 15 residues long. Trimming removed 1 base from V and 7 bases from J, with 14 bases in between. The DNA for the CDR3 is TGCGCCAGCAGCCAAGCCCCCGGACAGACGAATGAGCAGTTCTTC. Amino acid sequence: CASSQAPGQTNEQFF.

This rearrangement joins TRBV27 to TRBJ1-2; D not resolved. V gave up 0 bases and J gave up 6 bases, with 14 bases separating them. From germline, CDR1 is MNHEY and CDR2 SMNVEV (reference sequence). The CDR3 is 15 residues long. This CDR3 reads CASSLSEGVEDGYTF. In nucleotides, the CDR3 is TGTGCCAGCAGTTTATCCGAAGGAGTGGAGGATGGCTACACCTTC.

The chain couples TRBV7-9 to TRBJ2-1; possibly TRBD1 for D (6 bases). There are 16 residues in the CDR3. Trimming removed 6 bases at V and 0 bases at J, with 15 bases between. Germline lookup yields CDR1 SEHNR and CDR2 FQNEAQ (reference sequence). CDR3 DNA sequence: TGTGCCAGCAGTTCCAAGGGGGTGGACTCCTACAATGAGCAGTTCTTC. As protein: CASSSKGVDSYNEQFF.

This clone was seen once. The chain recombines TRBV4-1 with TRBJ2-7, with 7 bases lining up with TRBD1. CDR1 is MGHRA and CDR2 is YSYEKL in the germline V gene. Trimming took 0 bases from V and 2 from J; bases not matched to a gene: 4. CDR3 length: 15 residues. CDR3 sequence reads: CASSQEGTATYEQYF. The CDR3 DNA is TGCGCCAGCAGCCAAGAAGGGACAGCCACCTACGAGCAGTACTTC.

The V gene is TRBV5-5, the J gene TRBJ1-2; 8 bases are a match to TRBD1. Losses at the gene ends were 1 base for V and 3 bases for J; bases not matched to a gene: 5. Germline CDR1 SGHKS, CDR2 YYEKEE (reference sequence). This CDR3 is 15 amino acids long. The CDR3 protein is CASSLFPGGDYGYTF. The CDR3 DNA reads as TGTGCCAGCAGCTTGTTTCCAGGGGGCGACTATGGCTACACCTTC.

The gene calls are TRBV28 and TRBJ2-2, with a weak D call TRBD2 (6 bases). The CDR3 runs 16 residues. Germline CDR1 is MDHEN and CDR2 is SYDVKM. V was cut by 5 bases and J by 4 bases, with 17 bases left in between. CDR3 in amino acids: CASSQSGGWSTGELFF. The CDR3 DNA sequence: TGTGCCAGCAGTCAGTCCGGGGGTTGGAGCACCGGGGAGCTGTTTTTT.

V is TRBV9 and J is TRBJ1-4; TRBD1 matches 7 bases. This CDR3 region has 16 residues. Losses at the gene ends were 0 bases for V and 4 bases for J; bases not matched to a gene: 6. Germline CDR1 reads SGDLS; CDR2 reads YYNGEE. CDR3: CASSVGGGAGNEKLFF. The CDR3 nucleotides are TGTGCCAGCAGCGTAGGAGGGGGCGCTGGTAATGAAAAACTGTTTTTT.

The V and J genes are TRBV19 and TRBJ1-5; 11 nucleotides line up with TRBD1. Trimming cost V 3 bases and J 6 bases; bases outside gene matches: 10. The CDR3 is made up of 17 amino acids. CDR1 is LNHDA and CDR2 is SQIVND in the germline V gene (reference sequence). The CDR3 nucleotides are TGTGCCAGTAGTATCGTCGGACAGGGGGCGCGGAGTCAGCCCCAGCATTTT. Protein sequence: CASSIVGQGARSQPQHF.

The genes are TRBV30 and TRBJ1-1; unclear D gene. The CDR3 contains 12 residues. Germline V CDR1 and CDR2: GTSNPN, SVGIG (reference sequence). V gave up 4 bases and J gave up 3 bases, with 9 bases separating them. The CDR3 spells CAWKRVDTEAFF. For the CDR3, the DNA is TGTGCCTGGAAGAGGGTGGACACTGAAGCTTTCTTT. The whole variable domain, filled in from reference TRBV30 and TRBJ1-1, reads SQTIHQWPATLVQPVGSPLSLECTVEGTSNPNLYWYRQAAGRGLQLLFYSVGIGQISSEVPQNLSASRPQDRQFILSSKKLLLSDSGFYLCAWKRVDTEAFFGQGTRLTVV.

The sample holds one count of this clone. V usage is TRBV24-1 and J usage is TRBJ2-1; 9 bases agree with TRBD2. Germline CDR1 KGHDR, CDR2 SFDVKD. J was trimmed by 7 bases and V by 2 bases; bases with no gene match: 11. This CDR3 has 17 amino acids. CDR3 region: CATSDSGSGSFKNEQFF. The CDR3 DNA follows: TGTGCCACCAGTGATTCAGGTAGCGGGAGTTTTAAAAATGAGCAGTTCTTC.

V usage is TRBV7-8 and J usage is TRBJ1-1; TRBD1 matches 9 bases. CDR1 and CDR2 (germline): SGHVS, FQNEAQ. V shed 0 bases, J shed 3 bases, and the junction held 8 bases outside the gene matches. The CDR3 totals 17 residues. This CDR3 reads CASSLARSDRGDTEAFF. CDR3 DNA sequence: TGTGCCAGCAGCTTAGCCCGGTCGGACAGGGGTGACACTGAAGCTTTCTTT.

The genes are TRBV5-4 and TRBJ2-5; no reliable D call. CDR1 is SGHNT and CDR2 is YYREEE in the germline V gene (reference sequence). The CDR3 covers 13 residues. Trimming left V 2 bases short and J 3 bases short, with 8 bases between. The CDR3 spells CASSFPSEETQYF. Written as DNA, the CDR3 is TGTGCCAGCAGCTTTCCCAGCGAAGAGACCCAGTACTTC.

The V and J genes are TRBV5-4 and TRBJ2-2; a possible D gene is TRBD1 (6 bases). This CDR3 has 16 amino acids. Germline V gives CDR1 SGHNT, CDR2 YYREEE (reference sequence). V lost 1 base to trimming and J lost 2 bases, with 12 bases between them. CDR3 bases: TGTGCCAGCAGCTTGATCCCAGGGGCAAACACCGGGGAGCTGTTTTTT. Translated: CASSLIPGANTGELFF. Full variable domain (rest looked up from reference TRBV5-4 and TRBJ2-2): ETGVTQSPTHLIKTRGQQVTLRCSSQSGHNTVSWYQQALGQGPQFIFQYYREEENGRGNFPPRFSGLQFPNYSSELNVNALELDDSALYLCASSLIPGANTGELFFGEGSRLTVL.

V is TRBV5-4 and J is TRBJ2-6; D is perhaps TRBD2 (5 bases). Germline loops: CDR1 SGHNT, CDR2 YYREEE (reference sequence). CDR3 size: 15 residues. V was clipped by 4 bases and J by 2 bases, with 10 bases between them. CDR3 bases: TGTGCCAGCAGCCTAGCCCTAACTGGGGCCAACGTCCTGACTTTC. This encodes CASSLALTGANVLTF.

V and J are TRBV27 and TRBJ1-2; TRBD1 aligns across 7 bases. The V gene's germline CDR1 is MNHEY and CDR2 SMNVEV (reference sequence). The CDR3 is 14 amino acids. V trimming: 2 bases; J trimming: 6 bases; junction bases outside the gene matches: 6. This CDR3 is CASSLRFQGDGYTF. The CDR3, as DNA: TGTGCCAGCAGTTTAAGATTTCAGGGGGATGGCTACACCTTC.

V gene TRBV19 combines with J gene TRBJ2-5; D may be TRBD2 (6 bases). CDR3 length: 15 amino acids. Germline assignment: CDR1 LNHDA and CDR2 SQIVND (reference sequence). Trimming took 7 bases from V and 5 from J, leaving 20 bases between them. The CDR3 DNA is TGTGCCAGTACCGCCTATGGAGGGGCTAAGGAGACCCAGTACTTC. Translating it yields CASTAYGGAKETQYF.